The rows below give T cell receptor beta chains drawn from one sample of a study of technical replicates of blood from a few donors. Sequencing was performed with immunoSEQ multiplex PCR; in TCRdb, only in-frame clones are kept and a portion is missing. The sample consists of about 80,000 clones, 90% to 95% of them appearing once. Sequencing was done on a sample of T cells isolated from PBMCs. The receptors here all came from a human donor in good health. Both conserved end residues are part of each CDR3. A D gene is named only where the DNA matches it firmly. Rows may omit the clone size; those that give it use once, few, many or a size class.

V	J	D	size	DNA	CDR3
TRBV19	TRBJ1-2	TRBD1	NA	TGTGCCAGTAGTAAGAGTTCGGACAGGCGAAACTATGGCTACACCTTC	CASSKSSDRRNYGYTF
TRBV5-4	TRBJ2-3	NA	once	TGTGCCAGCCAGGGGGGACACACAGATACGCAGTATTTT	CASQGGHTDTQYF
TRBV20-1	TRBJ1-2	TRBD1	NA	TGCAGTGCTAGAGGAACAGGGGATGCTTACTTC	CSARGTGDAYF
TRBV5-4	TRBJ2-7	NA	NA	TGTGCCAGCAGCAAGGACTCTCGGGAGCAGTACTTC	CASSKDSREQYF
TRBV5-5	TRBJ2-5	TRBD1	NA	TGTGCCAGCAGCTTCGGACAGGGTAGGGAGACCCAGTACTTC	CASSFGQGRETQYF
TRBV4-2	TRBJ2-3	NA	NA	TGTGCCAGCAGGGTTATAGCCGGAGGCACAGATACGCAGTATTTT	CASRVIAGGTDTQYF
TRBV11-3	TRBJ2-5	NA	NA	TGTGCCAGCAGCTTAGATTTTATCGGTGGTGCTAGCGAGAGCGAGACCCAGTACTTC	CASSLDFIGGASESETQYF
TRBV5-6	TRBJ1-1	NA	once	TGTGCCAGCAGCAAGACAGGAATTCGCTCTGAAGCTTTCTTT	CASSKTGIRSEAFF
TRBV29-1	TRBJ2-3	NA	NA	TGCAGCGTTGATATGAATCCAGAAAATACGCAGTATTTT	CSVDMNPENTQYF
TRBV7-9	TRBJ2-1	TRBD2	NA	TGTGCCCTCCTCCGGGAGGGGACGTGGATTGAGCAGTTCTTC	CALLREGTWIEQFF
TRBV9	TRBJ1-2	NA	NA	TGTGCCAGCAGCGAAAGACAGAGTGCTAACTATGGCTACACCTTC	CASSERQSANYGYTF
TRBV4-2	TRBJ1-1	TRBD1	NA	TGTGCCAGCAGCCAAGCCACAGGGGAGTACACTGAAGCTTTCTTT	CASSQATGEYTEAFF
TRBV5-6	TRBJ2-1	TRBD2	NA	TGTGCCAGCAGTTCCGGGACTAGCCAGTTCTTC	CASSSGTSQFF
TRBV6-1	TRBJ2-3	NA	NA	TGTGCCAGCCTGGACATCCCCCGGGATACGCAGTATTTT	CASLDIPRDTQYF
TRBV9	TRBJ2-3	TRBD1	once	TGTGCCAGCAGCCCTCGGGACAGAAGCACAGATACGCAGTATTTT	CASSPRDRSTDTQYF
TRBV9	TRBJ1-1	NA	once	TGTGCCAGCAGCGTATCGGGGGGAAAGGACACTGAAGCTTTCTTT	CASSVSGGKDTEAFF
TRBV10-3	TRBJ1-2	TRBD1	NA	TGTGCCATCAGGGACAGGGCCGAGCTTAATGGCTACACCTTC	CAIRDRAELNGYTF
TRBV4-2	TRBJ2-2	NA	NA	TGTGCCAGCAGCCAAGAGTTCGTAGGAGGGTTGGGCGGGGAGCTGTTTTTT	CASSQEFVGGLGGELFF
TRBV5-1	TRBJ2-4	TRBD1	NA	TGCGCCAGCCGACAGGGGGCCGAAAACATTCAGTACTTC	CASRQGAENIQYF
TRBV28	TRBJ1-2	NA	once	TGTGCCAGCAGTTTATCGGGGTTTGGGCAGGGCTACACCTTC	CASSLSGFGQGYTF